The subject of this entry is one T cell receptor (beta chain). Its specificity is unknown. A much larger clone differs by one base, so this may be a read error. Amplification yielded TCR beta CDR3 regions, with RNA transcripts as the source. First-round RT-PCR of the TCR CDR3 relied on the HTBI primer set. Via MiXCR, TCRdb re-called the multiplex PCR reads, giving one row per CDR3 protein. The table lists over 650,000 distinct CDR3 sequences, about a sixth of them singletons. The record originates from a study of T cells in Graves' hyperthyroidism and ophthalmopathy. Points from the study as a whole: Before onset, by a median of approximately 5.9 months, the model predicted ophthalmopathy. The blood repertoire included most of the expanded thyroid clonotypes above 0.001.

The study defined stable Graves' hyperthyroidism as no ophthalmopathy progression within 18 months. The CDR3 has 16 residues. The germline gives CDR1 MNHEY, CDR2 SMNVEV (reference sequence). Trimming cost V 4 bases and J 3 bases, with 19 bases left between them. Sequencing was carried out using blood. The sequence derives from a man aged 18 to 35 with Graves' hyperthyroidism. The chain employs TRBV27 and TRBJ2-7; D is unresolved. DNA for the CDR3: TGTGCCAGCAGTTCAAAACACATAGGGCTGGGCTACGAGCAGTACTTC. This sequence encodes CASSSKHIGLGYEQYF.